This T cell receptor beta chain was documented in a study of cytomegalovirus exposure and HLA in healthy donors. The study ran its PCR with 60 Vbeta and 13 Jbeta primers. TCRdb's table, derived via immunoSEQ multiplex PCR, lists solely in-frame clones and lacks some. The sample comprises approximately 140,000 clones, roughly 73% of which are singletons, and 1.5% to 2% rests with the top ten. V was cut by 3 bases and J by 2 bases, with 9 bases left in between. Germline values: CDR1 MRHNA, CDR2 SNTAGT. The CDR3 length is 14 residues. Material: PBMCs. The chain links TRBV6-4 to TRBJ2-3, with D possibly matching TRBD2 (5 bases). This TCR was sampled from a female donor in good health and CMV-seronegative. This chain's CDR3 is CASSEEESTDTQYF. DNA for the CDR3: TGTGCCAGCAGTGAGGAGGAGTCCACAGATACGCAGTATTTT.